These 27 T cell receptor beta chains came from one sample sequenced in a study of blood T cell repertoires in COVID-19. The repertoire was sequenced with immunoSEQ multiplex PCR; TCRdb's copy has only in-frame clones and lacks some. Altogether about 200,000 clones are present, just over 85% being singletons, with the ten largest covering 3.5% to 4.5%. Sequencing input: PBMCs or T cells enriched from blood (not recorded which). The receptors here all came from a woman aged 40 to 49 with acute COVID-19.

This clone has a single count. The CDR3 coding sequence is TGTGCCAGTAGTATCGGAGGGACGGCAGCGGATCAGTACTTC. Its protein is CASSIGGTAADQYF. The chain recombines TRBV19 with TRBJ2-4; D perhaps matches TRBD2 (6 bases). This CDR3 comprises 14 residues. V lost 3 bases to trimming and J lost 12 bases, with 18 bases between them. Germline values: CDR1 LNHDA, CDR2 SQIVND (reference sequence).

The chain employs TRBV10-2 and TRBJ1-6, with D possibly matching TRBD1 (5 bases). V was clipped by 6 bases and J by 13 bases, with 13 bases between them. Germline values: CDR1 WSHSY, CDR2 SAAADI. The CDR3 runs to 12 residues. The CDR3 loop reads CASRNSQGPLHF. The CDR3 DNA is TGCGCCAGCAGGAACTCCCAGGGTCCCCTCCACTTT.

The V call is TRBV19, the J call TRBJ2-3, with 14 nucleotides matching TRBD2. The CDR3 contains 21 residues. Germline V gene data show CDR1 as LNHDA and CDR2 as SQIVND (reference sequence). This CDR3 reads CVTNHDQRLAGGPSSTDTQYF. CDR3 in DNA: TGTGTCACAAACCATGACCAGAGACTAGCGGGAGGGCCCTCTAGCACAGATACGCAGTATTTT.

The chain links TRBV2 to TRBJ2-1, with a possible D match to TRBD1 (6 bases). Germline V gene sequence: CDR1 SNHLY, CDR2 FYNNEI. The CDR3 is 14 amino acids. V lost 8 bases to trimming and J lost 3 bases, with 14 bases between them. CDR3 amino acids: CASFVGGSYNEQFF. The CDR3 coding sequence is TGTGCCAGCTTTGTAGGGGGTAGCTACAATGAGCAGTTCTTC.

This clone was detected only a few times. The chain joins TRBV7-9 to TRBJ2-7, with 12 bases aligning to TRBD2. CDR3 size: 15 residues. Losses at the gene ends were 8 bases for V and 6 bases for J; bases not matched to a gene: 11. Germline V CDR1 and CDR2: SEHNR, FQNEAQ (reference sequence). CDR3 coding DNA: TGTGCCAGCTCCTTGACTAGCGGGAGATCAAGCGAGCAGTACTTC. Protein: CASSLTSGRSSEQYF. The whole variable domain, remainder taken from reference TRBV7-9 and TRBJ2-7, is DTGVSQNPRHKITKRGQNVTFRCDPISEHNRLYWYRQTLGQGPEFLTYFQNEAQLEKSRLLSDRFSAERPKGSFSTLEIQRTEQGDSAMYLCASSLTSGRSSEQYFGPGTRLTVT.

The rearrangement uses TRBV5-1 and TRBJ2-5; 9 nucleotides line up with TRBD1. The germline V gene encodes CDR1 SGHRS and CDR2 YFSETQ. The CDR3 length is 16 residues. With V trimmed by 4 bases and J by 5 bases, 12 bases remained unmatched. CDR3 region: CASSPPTGTGPETQYF. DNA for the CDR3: TGCGCCAGCAGCCCTCCCACCGGGACAGGGCCGGAGACCCAGTACTTC.

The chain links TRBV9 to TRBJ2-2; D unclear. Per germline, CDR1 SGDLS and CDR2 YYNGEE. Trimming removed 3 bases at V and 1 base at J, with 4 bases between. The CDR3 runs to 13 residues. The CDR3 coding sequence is TGTGCCAGCAGCGACAGGAACACCGGGGAGCTGTTTTTT. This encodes CASSDRNTGELFF.

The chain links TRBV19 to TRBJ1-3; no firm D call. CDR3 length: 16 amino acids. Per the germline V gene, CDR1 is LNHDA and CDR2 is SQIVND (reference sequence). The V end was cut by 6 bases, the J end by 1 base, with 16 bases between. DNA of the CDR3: TGTGCCAGTAGACTGGACGGGAAGATGTCTGGAAACACCATATATTTT. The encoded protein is CASRLDGKMSGNTIYF.

The CDR3 here is CASSTSLAGGLWETQYF. CDR3 DNA: TGTGCCAGTAGTACCTCACTAGCGGGAGGACTCTGGGAGACCCAGTACTTC. The chain links TRBV19 to TRBJ2-5, with 12 bases that match TRBD2. Germline-derived CDR1 and CDR2 are LNHDA and SQIVND (reference sequence). J lost 5 bases, V lost 4 bases, and 11 bases had no gene match. The CDR3 runs 17 residues.

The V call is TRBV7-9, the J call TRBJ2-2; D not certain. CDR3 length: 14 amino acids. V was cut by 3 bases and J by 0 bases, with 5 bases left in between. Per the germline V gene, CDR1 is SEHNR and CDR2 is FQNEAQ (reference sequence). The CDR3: CASSFGSNTGELFF. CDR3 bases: TGTGCCAGCAGCTTTGGCTCGAACACCGGGGAGCTGTTTTTT.

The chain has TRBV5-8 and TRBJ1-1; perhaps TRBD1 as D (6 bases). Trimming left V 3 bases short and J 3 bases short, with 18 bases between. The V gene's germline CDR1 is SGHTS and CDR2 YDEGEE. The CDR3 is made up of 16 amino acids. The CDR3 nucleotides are TGTGCCAGCAGCTACTTTAAACAGGGTAGGCACACTGAAGCTTTCTTT. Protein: CASSYFKQGRHTEAFF.

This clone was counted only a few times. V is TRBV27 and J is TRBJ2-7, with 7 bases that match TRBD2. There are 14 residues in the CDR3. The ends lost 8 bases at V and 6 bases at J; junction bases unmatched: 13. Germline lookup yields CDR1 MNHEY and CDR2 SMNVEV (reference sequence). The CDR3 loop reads CASRRGGSPSEQYF. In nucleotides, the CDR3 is TGTGCCAGCCGACGGGGCGGGAGCCCAAGCGAGCAGTACTTC.

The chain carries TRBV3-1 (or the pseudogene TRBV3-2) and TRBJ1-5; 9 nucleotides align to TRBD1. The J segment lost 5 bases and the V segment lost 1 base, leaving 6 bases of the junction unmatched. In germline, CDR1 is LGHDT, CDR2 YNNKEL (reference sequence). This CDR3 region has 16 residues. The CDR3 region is CASSQAGTGIHQPQHF. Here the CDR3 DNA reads TGTGCCAGCAGCCAAGCCGGGACAGGGATTCATCAGCCCCAGCATTTT.

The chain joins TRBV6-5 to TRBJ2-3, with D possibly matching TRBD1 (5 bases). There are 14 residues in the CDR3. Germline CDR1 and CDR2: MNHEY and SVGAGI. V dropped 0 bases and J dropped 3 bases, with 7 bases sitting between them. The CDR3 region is CASSYSQGTDTQYF. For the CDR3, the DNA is TGTGCCAGCAGTTACTCTCAGGGAACAGATACGCAGTATTTT.

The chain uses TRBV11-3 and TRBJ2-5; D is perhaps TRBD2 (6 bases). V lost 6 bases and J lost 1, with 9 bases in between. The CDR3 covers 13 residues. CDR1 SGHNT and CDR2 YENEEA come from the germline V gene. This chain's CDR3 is CASRGLFQETQYF. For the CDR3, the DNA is TGTGCCAGCAGGGGACTCTTCCAAGAGACCCAGTACTTC.

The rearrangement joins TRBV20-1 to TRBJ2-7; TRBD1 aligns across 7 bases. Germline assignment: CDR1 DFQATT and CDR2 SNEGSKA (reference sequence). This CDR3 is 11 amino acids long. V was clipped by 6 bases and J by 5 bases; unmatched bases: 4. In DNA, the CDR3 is TGCAGTGCCGACAGGGCTGACGAGCAGTACTTC. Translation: CSADRADEQYF.

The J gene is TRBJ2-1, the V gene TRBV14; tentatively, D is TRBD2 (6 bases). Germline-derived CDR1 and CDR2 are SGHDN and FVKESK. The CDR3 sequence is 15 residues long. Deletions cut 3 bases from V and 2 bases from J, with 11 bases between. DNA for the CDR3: TGTGCCAGCAGCCATCGACTAGGGGCCTACAATGAGCAGTTCTTC. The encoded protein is CASSHRLGAYNEQFF.

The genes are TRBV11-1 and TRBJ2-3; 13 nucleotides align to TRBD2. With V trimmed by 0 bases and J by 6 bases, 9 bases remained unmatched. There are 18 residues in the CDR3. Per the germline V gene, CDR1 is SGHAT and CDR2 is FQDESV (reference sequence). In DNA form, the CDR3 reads TGTGCCAGCAGCTTAGCCTCCGGACTAGCGGGAGTTTCGGATACGCAGTATTTT. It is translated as CASSLASGLAGVSDTQYF.

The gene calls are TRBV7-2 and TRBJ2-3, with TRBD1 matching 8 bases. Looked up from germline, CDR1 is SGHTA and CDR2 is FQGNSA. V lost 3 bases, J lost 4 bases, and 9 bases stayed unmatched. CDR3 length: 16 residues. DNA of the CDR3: TGTGCCAGCAGCTTGACCGGGACAGGCAATTCAGATACGCAGTATTTT. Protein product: CASSLTGTGNSDTQYF. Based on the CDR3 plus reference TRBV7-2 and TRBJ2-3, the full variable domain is GAGVSQSPSNKVTEKGKDVELRCDPISGHTALYWYRQSLGQGLEFLIYFQGNSAPDKSGLPSDRFSAERTGGSVSTLTIQRTQQEDSAVYLCASSLTGTGNSDTQYFGPGTRLTVL.

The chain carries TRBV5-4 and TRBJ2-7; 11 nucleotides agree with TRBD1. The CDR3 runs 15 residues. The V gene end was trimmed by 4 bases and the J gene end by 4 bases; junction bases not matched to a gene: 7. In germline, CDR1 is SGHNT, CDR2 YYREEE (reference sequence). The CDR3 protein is CASSQRTGGRYEQYF. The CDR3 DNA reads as TGTGCCAGCAGCCAGAGGACAGGGGGCCGGTACGAGCAGTACTTC. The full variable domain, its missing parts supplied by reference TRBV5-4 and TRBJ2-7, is ETGVTQSPTHLIKTRGQQVTLRCSSQSGHNTVSWYQQALGQGPQFIFQYYREEENGRGNFPPRFSGLQFPNYSSELNVNALELDDSALYLCASSQRTGGRYEQYFGPGTRLTVT.

CDR3 DNA sequence: TGTGCCAGCACCGGACAGGGTATATCACCCCTCCACTTT. Encoded protein: CASTGQGISPLHF. The chain joins TRBV27 to TRBJ1-6; TRBD1 agrees at 8 bases. This CDR3 is built from 13 residues. Looked up from germline, CDR1 is MNHEY and CDR2 is SMNVEV (reference sequence). The J segment lost 10 bases and the V segment lost 7 bases, leaving 6 bases of the junction unmatched.

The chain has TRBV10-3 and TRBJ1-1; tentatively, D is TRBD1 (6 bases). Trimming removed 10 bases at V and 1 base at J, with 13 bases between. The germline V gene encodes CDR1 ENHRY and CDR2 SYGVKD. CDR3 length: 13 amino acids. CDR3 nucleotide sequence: TGTGCCACCCAGCCGACAGGGAACACTGAAGCTTTCTTT. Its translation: CATQPTGNTEAFF.

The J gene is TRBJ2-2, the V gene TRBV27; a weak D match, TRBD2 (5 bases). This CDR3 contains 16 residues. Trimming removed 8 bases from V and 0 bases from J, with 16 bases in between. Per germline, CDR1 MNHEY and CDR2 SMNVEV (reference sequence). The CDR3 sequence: CASVGKASPNTGELFF. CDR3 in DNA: TGTGCCAGCGTTGGTAAGGCTAGCCCGAACACCGGGGAGCTGTTTTTT.

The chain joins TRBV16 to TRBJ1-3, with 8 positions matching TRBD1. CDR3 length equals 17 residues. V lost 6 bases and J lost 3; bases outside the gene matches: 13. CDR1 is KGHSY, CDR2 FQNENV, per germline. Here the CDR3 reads CASRAPLAGGFGNTIYF. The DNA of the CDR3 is TGTGCCAGCAGAGCCCCTCTCGCAGGGGGCTTTGGAAACACCATATATTTT.

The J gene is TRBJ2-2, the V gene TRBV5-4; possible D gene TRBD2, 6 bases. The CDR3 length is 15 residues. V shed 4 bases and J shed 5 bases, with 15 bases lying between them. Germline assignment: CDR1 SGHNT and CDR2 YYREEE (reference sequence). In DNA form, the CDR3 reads TGTGCCAGCAGCGGTGGACTACTCGCGACCGGGGAGCTGTTTTTT. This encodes CASSGGLLATGELFF.

The CDR3 region is CASSTGPNSNQPQHF. The CDR3 nucleotides are TGTGCCAGTAGTACTGGGCCCAATAGCAATCAGCCCCAGCATTTT. The chain carries TRBV19 and TRBJ1-5; D is ambiguous. This CDR3 has 15 amino acids. Per the germline V gene, CDR1 is LNHDA and CDR2 is SQIVND (reference sequence). V dropped 4 bases and J dropped 0 bases, with 10 bases sitting between them.

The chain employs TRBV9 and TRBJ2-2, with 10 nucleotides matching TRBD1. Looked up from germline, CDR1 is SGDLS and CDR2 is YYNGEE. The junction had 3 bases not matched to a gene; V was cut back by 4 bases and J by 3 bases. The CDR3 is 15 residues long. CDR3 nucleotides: TGTGCCAGCAGCTACGGACAGGGGGACACCGGGGAGCTGTTTTTT. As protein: CASSYGQGDTGELFF.